A single T cell receptor (beta chain) is shown here with its context. The data originate from a study of blood T cell repertoires in COVID-19. The V gene's germline CDR1 is SGHRS and CDR2 YFSETQ. CDR3 length equals 12 residues. V shed 0 bases and J shed 8 bases, with 9 bases lying between them. Sequencing used immunoSEQ multiplex PCR; TCRdb keeps in-frame clones, though not all of them. Here the sample spans over 300,000 clones, roughly 90% being singletons. This TCR was sampled from a woman younger than 45 with acute COVID-19. The V call is TRBV5-1, the J call TRBJ2-7; no firm D call. The source material was PBMCs or T cells enriched from blood (not recorded which). This CDR3 reads CASSLVAQKQYF. DNA of the CDR3: TGCGCCAGCAGCTTGGTGGCCCAAAAGCAGTACTTC. Drawing the rest from reference TRBV5-1 and TRBJ2-7, the complete variable domain is KAGVTQTPRYLIKTRGQQVTLSCSPISGHRSVSWYQQTPGQGLQFLFEYFSETQRNKGNFPGRFSGRQFSNSRSEMNVSTLELGDSALYLCASSLVAQKQYFGPGTRLTVT.